This TCR beta chain is drawn from a study of cytomegalovirus exposure and HLA in healthy donors. With respect to this clone: The junction shows a germline mismatch at one end, possibly a read error.

In germline, CDR1 is LGHNA, CDR2 YNFKEQ. CDR3 length equals 15 residues. Primers included in the PCR were 60 Vbeta and 13 Jbeta primers. Libraries were prepared by immunoSEQ multiplex PCR; TCRdb keeps only in-frame clonotypes and omits some of them. The table has approximately 130,000 clones, more than 80% seen once. Sequencing input: PBMCs. The TCR sequence derives from a woman in her thirties in good health and CMV-seropositive. The V gene is TRBV4-2, the J gene TRBJ2-5, with 10 bases identical to TRBD1. The chain's CDR3 is CASSLRDRGQETRYF. CDR3 DNA: TGTGCCAGCAGCCTCCGGGACAGGGGCCAAGAGACCCGGTACTTC.